This is a list of T cell receptor beta chains from one sample in a study of T cells in Graves' hyperthyroidism and ophthalmopathy. Each CDR3 protein is one row after TCRdb ran MiXCR on the multiplex PCR reads. The table lists 210,000 or so distinct CDR3 sequences, roughly 15% of them singletons. Material: blood. The origin of the receptors is a man between 50 and 59 years old with Graves' hyperthyroidism. The CDR3 runs from the conserved cysteine through the conserved F or W. The order of the fields is clone size, V gene, J gene, D gene, CDR3 DNA, CDR3 protein. The D gene is left open where the match is weak. Not all rows give a size; the values are once, few, many and, for expanded clones, a class.

clone size: many; V gene: TRBV10-3; J gene: TRBJ2-2; D gene: TRBD1; CDR3 DNA: TGTGCCATCACCGGGGGACAGGGCCCGAACACCGGGGAGCTGTTTTTT; CDR3 protein: CAITGGQGPNTGELFF
clone size: few; V gene: TRBV7-9; J gene: TRBJ2-3; D gene: TRBD1; CDR3 DNA: TGTGCCAGCAGTAAGTTTGGACAGGGGGCCAAAGATACGCAGTATTTT; CDR3 protein: CASSKFGQGAKDTQYF
clone size: many; V gene: TRBV7-3; J gene: TRBJ2-2; D gene: NA; CDR3 DNA: TGTGCCAGCAGCCGGTCCGGGACCCCTAGGGCCGGGGAGCTGTTTTTT; CDR3 protein: CASSRSGTPRAGELFF
clone size: NA; V gene: TRBV11-3; J gene: TRBJ2-3; D gene: TRBD2; CDR3 DNA: TGTGCCAGCAGCTCTCTAGCGGGACCCACAGATACGCAGTATTTT; CDR3 protein: CASSSLAGPTDTQYF
clone size: NA; V gene: TRBV4-2; J gene: TRBJ1-2; D gene: NA; CDR3 DNA: TGTGCCAGCAGCCTCCAACAGCAGAACTATGGCTACACCTTC; CDR3 protein: CASSLQQQNYGYTF
clone size: many; V gene: TRBV5-1; J gene: TRBJ2-5; D gene: NA; CDR3 DNA: TGTGCCAGCAGTTTAGGAGGGTTAGAGACCCAGTACTTC; CDR3 protein: CASSLGGLETQYF
clone size: many; V gene: TRBV11-3; J gene: TRBJ2-7; D gene: TRBD2; CDR3 DNA: TGTGCCAGCAGCCATAGTGGGCTAGCGGGAGCGGTATCCTACGAGCAGTACTTC; CDR3 protein: CASSHSGLAGAVSYEQYF
clone size: NA; V gene: TRBV4-1; J gene: TRBJ1-2; D gene: TRBD1; CDR3 DNA: TGCGCCAGCAGCCAAGGGACAGGGGGTAACTATGGCTACACCTTC; CDR3 protein: CASSQGTGGNYGYTF
clone size: many; V gene: TRBV2; J gene: TRBJ2-1; D gene: NA; CDR3 DNA: TGTGCCATTCTTCAAGCGGGCACGAACAATGAGCAGTTCTTC; CDR3 protein: CAILQAGTNNEQFF
clone size: many; V gene: TRBV10-3; J gene: TRBJ2-1; D gene: TRBD2; CDR3 DNA: TGTGCCATCAGTGAGTCGACTCGGGGGGATGAGCAGTTCTTC; CDR3 protein: CAISESTRGDEQFF
clone size: few; V gene: TRBV9; J gene: TRBJ2-3; D gene: NA; CDR3 DNA: TGTGCCAGCAGCGTTGTCGGGGGAACAGATACGCAGTATTTT; CDR3 protein: CASSVVGGTDTQYF
clone size: many; V gene: TRBV7-2; J gene: TRBJ1-4; D gene: NA; CDR3 DNA: TGTGCCAGCAGCTTTTTCGGACAGTCCGGGGGGGAAAAACTGTTTTTT; CDR3 protein: CASSFFGQSGGEKLFF
clone size: many; V gene: TRBV28; J gene: TRBJ2-7; D gene: TRBD2; CDR3 DNA: TGTGCCAGCCGCGGGAGCTCCTACGAGCAGTACTTC; CDR3 protein: CASRGSSYEQYF
clone size: few; V gene: TRBV28; J gene: TRBJ2-1; D gene: NA; CDR3 DNA: TGTGCCAGCAGTCTTTCCGGCACCTACAATGAGCAGCTCTTC; CDR3 protein: CASSLSGTYNEQLF
clone size: few; V gene: TRBV7-8; J gene: TRBJ2-1; D gene: TRBD2; CDR3 DNA: TGTGCCAGCAGCAAAAGGACTAGCGGGAATGAGCAGTTCTTC; CDR3 protein: CASSKRTSGNEQFF
clone size: NA; V gene: TRBV6-2/TRBV6-3; J gene: TRBJ2-1; D gene: NA; CDR3 DNA: TGTGCCAGCAGTTACCCGAGTATTGGGGGGCGATTCCGCTCCTACAATGAGCAGTTCTTC; CDR3 protein: CASSYPSIGGRFRSYNEQFF
clone size: many; V gene: TRBV28; J gene: TRBJ2-1; D gene: TRBD1; CDR3 DNA: TGTGCCAGCAGTTTGGACAGGGAAAGCTCCTACAATGAGCAGTTCTTC; CDR3 protein: CASSLDRESSYNEQFF
clone size: NA; V gene: TRBV2; J gene: TRBJ1-2; D gene: NA; CDR3 DNA: TGTGCCAGCCGAGCAGTTTTGTCGGGACCCTATGGCTACACCTTC; CDR3 protein: CASRAVLSGPYGYTF
clone size: many; V gene: TRBV20-1; J gene: TRBJ2-7; D gene: NA; CDR3 DNA: TGCAGTGCCCGGAAATCTAGCGCGCTTTCCGAGCAGTACTTC; CDR3 protein: CSARKSSALSEQYF
clone size: many; V gene: TRBV2; J gene: TRBJ1-5; D gene: NA; CDR3 DNA: TGTGCCAGCAGTTACAATGGTCAGCCCCAGCATTTT; CDR3 protein: CASSYNGQPQHF
clone size: NA; V gene: TRBV4-1; J gene: TRBJ2-1; D gene: TRBD2; CDR3 DNA: TGCGCCAACAGCCAAGCCCGCCGGGGGGGGCACAATGAGCAGTTCTTC; CDR3 protein: CANSQARRGGHNEQFF
clone size: many; V gene: TRBV24-1; J gene: TRBJ2-1; D gene: NA; CDR3 DNA: TGTGCCACCAGTGAAACTAGCTCCTACAATGAGCAGTTCTTC; CDR3 protein: CATSETSSYNEQFF
clone size: NA; V gene: TRBV9; J gene: TRBJ2-3; D gene: TRBD2; CDR3 DNA: TGTGCCAGCAGCATCGAGGGCGCGGGAGTAGATACGCAGTATTTT; CDR3 protein: CASSIEGAGVDTQYF
clone size: few; V gene: TRBV6-1; J gene: TRBJ2-5; D gene: NA; CDR3 DNA: TGTGCCAGCAGATTGACGACAGAGCCCCAAGAGACCCAGTACTTC; CDR3 protein: CASRLTTEPQETQYF
clone size: few; V gene: TRBV6-5; J gene: TRBJ2-3; D gene: NA; CDR3 DNA: TGTGCCAGCAGTTACCGCGGGTACAGCACAGATACGCAGTATTTT; CDR3 protein: CASSYRGYSTDTQYF
clone size: many; V gene: TRBV6-1; J gene: TRBJ1-1; D gene: TRBD1; CDR3 DNA: TGTGCCAGCATCCCCAGGACAGGGGGCTTACCCGAAGCTTTCTTT; CDR3 protein: CASIPRTGGLPEAFF
clone size: few; V gene: TRBV14; J gene: TRBJ2-3; D gene: NA; CDR3 DNA: TGTGCCAGCAGCCAAGGGGACAGCACAGATACGCAGTATTTT; CDR3 protein: CASSQGDSTDTQYF
clone size: many; V gene: TRBV6-1; J gene: TRBJ1-3; D gene: TRBD1; CDR3 DNA: TGTGCCAGCACCCTAACCCAGGGGGCCGCTGGAAACACCATATATTTT; CDR3 protein: CASTLTQGAAGNTIYF
clone size: many; V gene: TRBV28; J gene: TRBJ1-1; D gene: NA; CDR3 DNA: TGTGCCAGCAGCCGGGACCGGTTCCCTGAAGCTTTCTTT; CDR3 protein: CASSRDRFPEAFF
clone size: NA; V gene: TRBV4-2; J gene: TRBJ1-2; D gene: TRBD1; CDR3 DNA: TGTGCCAGCAGAGACGGACAGGGGGCGAGGGGCTACACCTTC; CDR3 protein: CASRDGQGARGYTF
clone size: many; V gene: TRBV2; J gene: TRBJ2-1; D gene: TRBD2; CDR3 DNA: TGTGCCAGCAGTGAACTAGCGGGGGCGTACAATGAGCAGTTCTTC; CDR3 protein: CASSELAGAYNEQFF
clone size: few; V gene: TRBV4-2; J gene: TRBJ2-4; D gene: TRBD2; CDR3 DNA: TGTGCCAGCAGCCTTGAGCGGGAAGCCAAAAACATTCAGTACTTC; CDR3 protein: CASSLEREAKNIQYF
clone size: NA; V gene: TRBV10-2; J gene: TRBJ1-5; D gene: NA; CDR3 DNA: TGCGCCAGCAGTGGTGGATTCCAGCCCCAGCATTTT; CDR3 protein: CASSGGFQPQHF
clone size: few; V gene: TRBV24-1; J gene: TRBJ2-3; D gene: TRBD2; CDR3 DNA: TGTGCCACCAGTGACCCCTCCTTTAGCGGGAGCGATTACACAGATACGCAGTATTTT; CDR3 protein: CATSDPSFSGSDYTDTQYF
clone size: many; V gene: TRBV6-4; J gene: TRBJ2-2; D gene: NA; CDR3 DNA: TGCGCCAGCAGTGAGGGGGACACCGGGGAGCTGTTTTTT; CDR3 protein: CASSEGDTGELFF
clone size: once; V gene: TRBV5-1; J gene: TRBJ2-2; D gene: NA; CDR3 DNA: TGCGCCAGCAGCTTGGTACCCGGGGATCCCGGGGAGCTGTTTTTT; CDR3 protein: CASSLVPGDPGELFF
clone size: many; V gene: TRBV7-9; J gene: TRBJ2-3; D gene: NA; CDR3 DNA: TGTGCCAGCAGCCTCGGGACATCCTTCATCACAGATACGCAGTATTTT; CDR3 protein: CASSLGTSFITDTQYF
clone size: many; V gene: TRBV28; J gene: TRBJ2-3; D gene: NA; CDR3 DNA: TGTGCCAGCAGTTCAGGGGTTACGCAGTATTTT; CDR3 protein: CASSSGVTQYF
clone size: many; V gene: TRBV7-2; J gene: TRBJ2-3; D gene: TRBD2; CDR3 DNA: TGTGCCAGCAGTAAAAGGCCTAGCGGGGGGAGGACAGATACGCAGTATTTT; CDR3 protein: CASSKRPSGGRTDTQYF